This TCR beta chain was captured by sequencing in a study of OX40 agonist ivuxolimab in advanced cancers. For the study at large: Mean age around 64 years, range roughly 20 to 85; around 80% male. Study conclusions and caveats: Both CD4+ and CD8+ T cell populations in blood had undergone clonal expansion by week 6 at 0.1 to 3.0 mg/kg. The authors also found low normalized T-cell clonal expansion in some nonresponders.

Autoimmune disease history or systemic immunosuppression meant exclusion. With respect to this clone: No antigen is known for it.

Produced via immunoSEQ multiplex PCR; TCRdb's table is partial and in-frame only. The sample records around 84,000 clones, 92% being singletons. This CDR3 region has 12 residues. V gave up 5 bases and J gave up 7 bases, with 11 bases separating them. CDR1 is SEHNR and CDR2 is FQNEAQ in the germline V gene (reference sequence). Material: CD4+ or CD8+ T cells sorted from blood, obtained in a trial of the OX40 agonist ivuxolimab. The sequence came from an adult with an advanced solid tumor such as melanoma, head and neck, liver or kidney cancer. V and J are TRBV7-9 and TRBJ2-5, with D possibly being TRBD2 (6 bases). The CDR3 loop is CASSPPEGTQYF. The DNA for the CDR3 is TGTGCCAGCAGCCCCCCGGAGGGGACCCAGTACTTC.